This T cell receptor beta chain was observed in a study of response to subunit inactivated influenza vaccine. Notes on the study in general: It was the authors' suggestion that each seasonal influenza vaccination recruits few new T cells.

TCRdb called the RT-PCR reads again in MiXCR, with one record for every CDR3 protein. The table includes 500,000 or so distinct CDR3 sequences, 15% to 20% detected once. Germline V lookup: CDR1 SEHNR, CDR2 FQNEAQ (reference sequence). The germline V and J ends were trimmed by 3 bases and 3 bases, with 15 bases remaining between them. This CDR3 is 17 amino acids long. Comment on this clonotype: Its antigen remains unknown.

The chain links TRBV7-9 to TRBJ2-6, with D tentatively TRBD2 (5 bases). The origin of this receptor is a man between 45 and 75 years old who received an inactivated influenza vaccine. Sequences were derived from CD4+ T cells sorted from PBMCs, sampled roughly 24 months after vaccination. The CDR3 here is CASSLGTRNYGANVLTF. In DNA form, the CDR3 reads TGTGCCAGCAGCTTGGGTACTAGGAACTATGGGGCCAACGTCCTGACTTTC.